What follows is one TCR beta chain and its context. TCRdb analysed the RT-PCR reads with MiXCR anew, one entry per CDR3 protein. Among around 700,000 distinct CDR3 sequences listed, 13% to 15% were seen once. The germline gives CDR1 SGHTS, CDR2 YDEGEE. V trimming: 3 bases; J trimming: 6 bases; junction bases outside the gene matches: 9. This CDR3 contains 14 residues. The chain links TRBV5-8 to TRBJ2-7; TRBD2 agrees at 7 bases. Sequencing was done on a sample of memory CD4+ T cells from blood. This receptor was identified in a female donor in good health, serving as a healthy control. CDR3 amino acids: CASSWGGTVVEQYF. The CDR3 coding sequence is TGTGCCAGCAGCTGGGGGGGGACTGTCGTCGAGCAGTACTTC.